This T cell receptor (beta chain) was observed in a study of T cells after yellow fever vaccination (dated by TCRdb to about 2019). Study-wide context: The SMART-Seq v4 Ultra Low Input RNA kit was used to prepare libraries from fractions with low cell numbers. Two healthy male donors made up the cohort, one aged 18 to 29 years and the other aged 30 to 40 years. Blood was collected at multiple timepoints before and after primary and secondary immunization, and bulk PBMC replicates and cell subsets were isolated. To follow T-cell clones before and after both primary and booster YFV17D yellow fever vaccination, bulk TCR alpha and beta repertoires underwent longitudinal sequencing. On the study overall, not on this receptor specifically: A small fraction of clonotypes showed up in both the CD4 and CD8 compartments, probably as a result of convergent recombination. Only a couple of donors were included in the study, so the extent to which the findings can be generalized is limited. After the booster, most clones that had expanded after primary vaccination were detected again (about 95% of CD4 and 88% of CD8), suggesting broad maintenance of memory. Compared with the primary T-cell response, the secondary T-cell response was weaker but faster, peaking on day 5 rather than day 15. Computational filtering was required because FACS-sorted repertoires could contain abundant contaminating clonotypes from the bulk population.

In regard to this clonotype: No antigen is known for it. Per-base qualities were not stored, and no clone one base away is much larger.

Synthesis of TCR cDNA relied on 5'RACE template switching, a step that introduced a universal primer site along with unique molecular identifiers. Priming for cDNA synthesis came from both the TCR alpha and TCR beta constant segments. Library amplification involved two PCR steps, and the second step added sample barcodes and sequencing adapters. Sequencing of libraries was performed on Illumina HiSeq 2500 (2x100 bp) or NovaSeq (2x150 bp). Under the source paper's analysis protocol: MIGEC handled demultiplexing of reads and collapsing into UMI consensus sequences, while MiXCR performed V(D)J alignment. Vaccine-responding clonotypes were identified with edgeR using replicate PBMC samples, with FDR below 0.01 and a log2 fold change above 5 up to day 15 being required. Bulk clonotypes were assigned CD4 or CD8 identity according to which sequenced CD4 or CD8 repertoire held them at higher abundance. Using fastp trimming at Q25 and MiXCR clonotype assembly, TCRdb reanalyzed the public sequencing data and kept in-frame beta chains. Every CDR3 protein is listed once, alongside the most common genes and DNA of its rows. None of the V and J calls come from the authors' own analysis; TCRdb made them. This sample holds 300,000 to 450,000 distinct CDR3 sequences; roughly 8.3% were observed only once. The ten largest make up roughly 18% of the sample.

The meaning of the sample's treatment or condition label: live attenuated yellow fever vaccine strain. Two biological replicates of bulk PBMCs were collected at each blood-draw timepoint. PBMCs were isolated from peripheral blood using a standard Ficoll-Paque protocol. TriZol was used to extract RNA from bulk PBMCs, from CD4 and CD8 fractions, and from dextramer-positive and dextramer-negative fractions. The CDR3 starts with the cysteine, ends with the phenylalanine, and has 18 residues. Here the CDR3 DNA is all that survives: 54 bases in frame from base 1. CDR1 and CDR2, looked up from the germline V gene, are WSHSY and SAAADI. V was cut back by 0 bases and J by 0 bases, leaving a gap of 12 bases between them.

The TCR sequence derives from a man aged 18 to 30 who received the YFV17D yellow fever vaccine. The receptor chain draws on TRBV10-2 and TRBJ2-6; the D match is possibly TRBD1 or TRBD2, with 5 bases aligned in each. The sequencing here drew on PBMCs, taken about 49 days after the first yellow fever vaccination. The DNA sequence reads TGCGCCAGCAGTGAGTCGTGGGGGTATAGCTCTGGGGCCAACGTCCTGACTTTC. It is translated as CASSESWGYSSGANVLTF.